This T cell receptor beta chain is from a study of Graves' ophthalmopathy and Graves' hyperthyroidism. Study-level points and caveats: Appearing in blood as well were most expanded thyroid clonotypes above 0.001 frequency.

TCR beta CDR3 amplification used RNA transcripts. RT-PCR in the first round used HTBI primers; a second-round multiplex PCR followed. One entry per CDR3 protein results from TCRdb running MiXCR on the multiplex PCR reads. Among over 200,000 distinct CDR3 sequences listed, roughly 29% were seen once. The CDR3 is 16 amino acids. Germline loops: CDR1 LGHNA, CDR2 YSLEER. V lost 0 bases to trimming and J lost 9 bases; unmatched junction nucleotides: 14. A word on this clonotype: Its antigen is currently unknown.

Under 3 months in duration, the ophthalmopathy in affected donors had moderate-to-severe activity, CAS ≥3 and NOSPECS ≥4. In this cohort, patients with other autoimmune diseases, uncontrolled infections, pregnancy or lactation were excluded. Sequenced: peripheral blood. The genes are TRBV4-3 and TRBJ2-7, with 7 bases fitting TRBD1. The clonotype originates from a middle-aged man with Graves' ophthalmopathy. As DNA, the CDR3 is TGCGCCAGCAGCCAAGATGCGACCCGACAGGGTCTAGGGCAGTACTTC. This encodes CASSQDATRQGLGQYF.